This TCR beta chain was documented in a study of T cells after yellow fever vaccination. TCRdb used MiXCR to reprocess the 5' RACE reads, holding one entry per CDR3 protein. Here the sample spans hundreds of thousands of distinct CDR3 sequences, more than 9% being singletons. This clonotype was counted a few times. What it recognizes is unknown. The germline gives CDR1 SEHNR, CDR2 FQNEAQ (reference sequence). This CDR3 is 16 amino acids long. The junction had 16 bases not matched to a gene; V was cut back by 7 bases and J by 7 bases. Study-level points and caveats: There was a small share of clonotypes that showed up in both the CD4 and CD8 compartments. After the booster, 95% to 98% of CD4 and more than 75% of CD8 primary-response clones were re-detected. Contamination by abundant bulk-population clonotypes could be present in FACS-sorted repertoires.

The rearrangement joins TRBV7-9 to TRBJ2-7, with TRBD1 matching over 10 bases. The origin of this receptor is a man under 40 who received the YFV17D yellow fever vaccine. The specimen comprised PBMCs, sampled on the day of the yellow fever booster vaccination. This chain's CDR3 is CASIDQPRDRGLEQYF. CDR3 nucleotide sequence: TGTGCCAGCATTGACCAACCCCGGGACAGGGGACTGGAGCAGTACTTC.